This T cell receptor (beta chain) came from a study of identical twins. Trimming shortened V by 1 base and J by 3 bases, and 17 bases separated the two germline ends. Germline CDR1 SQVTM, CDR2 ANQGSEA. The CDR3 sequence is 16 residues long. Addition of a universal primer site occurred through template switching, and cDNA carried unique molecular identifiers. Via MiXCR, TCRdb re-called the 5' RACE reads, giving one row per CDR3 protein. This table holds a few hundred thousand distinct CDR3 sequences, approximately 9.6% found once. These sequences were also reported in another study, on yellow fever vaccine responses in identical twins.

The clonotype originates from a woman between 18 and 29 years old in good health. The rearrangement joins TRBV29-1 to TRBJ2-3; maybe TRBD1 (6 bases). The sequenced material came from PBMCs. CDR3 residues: CSVEGRLQGATDTQYF. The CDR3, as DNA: TGCAGCGTTGAAGGGCGGCTACAGGGCGCTACAGATACGCAGTATTTT.